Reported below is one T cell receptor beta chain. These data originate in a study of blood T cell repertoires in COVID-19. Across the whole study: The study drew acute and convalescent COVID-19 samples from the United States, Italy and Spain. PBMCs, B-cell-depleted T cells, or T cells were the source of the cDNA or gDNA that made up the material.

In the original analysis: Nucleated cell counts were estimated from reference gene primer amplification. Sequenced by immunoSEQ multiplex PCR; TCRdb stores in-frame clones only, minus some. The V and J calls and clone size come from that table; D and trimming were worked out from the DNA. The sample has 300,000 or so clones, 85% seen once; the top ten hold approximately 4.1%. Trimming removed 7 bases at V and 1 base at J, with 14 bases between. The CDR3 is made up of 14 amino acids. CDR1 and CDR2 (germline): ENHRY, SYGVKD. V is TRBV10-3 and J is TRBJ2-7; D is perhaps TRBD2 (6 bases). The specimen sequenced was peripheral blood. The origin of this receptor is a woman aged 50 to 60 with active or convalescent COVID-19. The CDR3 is CAIKGGVTSYEQYF. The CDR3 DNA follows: TGTGCCATCAAGGGCGGGGTGACGTCCTACGAGCAGTACTTC.